This T cell receptor (beta chain) was observed in a study of blood T cell repertoires in COVID-19. The protocol was immunoSEQ multiplex PCR, while the TCRdb copy is restricted to in-frame clones and leaves out a portion. This sample has fewer than 350,000 clones; 85% occur once, and the top ten carry around 2.5%. CDR3 length equals 16 residues. V was pared by 4 bases and J by 0 bases, with 15 bases between. Germline CDR1 and CDR2: KGHSH and LQKENI. This receptor was identified in a woman aged 45-59 years who had recovered from COVID-19. V is TRBV18 and J is TRBJ1-1; D might be TRBD1 (6 bases). The sequenced material came from PBMCs or T cells enriched from blood (not recorded which). As DNA, the CDR3 is TGTGCCAGCTCACTACAGGGTTTCGACATGAACACTGAAGCTTTCTTT. Its protein product is CASSLQGFDMNTEAFF.